These 4 T cell receptor beta chains originate from one sample sequenced in a study of beta chain features in type 1 diabetes. Study findings and constraints: Moderate yet significant TCRB CDR3 shortening was seen in Type 1 diabetes patients in all four CD4+ subsets.

The antigens these receptors bind are not known. Reverse transcription of all isolated RNA meant that expressed TCRB transcripts were sequenced. Data came from immunoSEQ multiplex PCR; TCRdb stores just in-frame clones and leaves some out. In the table there are some 170,000 clones, roughly 60% of which are singletons. What was sequenced was naive CD4+ T cells from blood. Receptors originate from a man aged 30 to 39 with type 1 diabetes.

The rearrangement joins TRBV21-1 to TRBJ2-7; TRBD2 is the table's D call, not checked against the DNA. TRBV21-1 is a pseudogene locus. CDR3 length: 16 residues. This chain's CDR3 is CASSLMQQRTTYEQYF. The CDR3 nucleotides are TGTGCCAGCAGCTTAATGCAGCAGCGTACTACCTACGAGCAGTACTTC.

The gene calls are TRBV2 and TRBJ1-6; possibly TRBD1 for D (6 bases). Germline-derived CDR1 and CDR2 are SNHLY and FYNNEI. The CDR3 runs 15 residues. V was pared by 6 bases and J by 7 bases, with 16 bases between. CDR3 DNA: TGTGCCAGCAGCCAAAGAGGGGGGGACAATTCACCCCTCCACTTT. Translating it yields CASSQRGGDNSPLHF.

The V gene is TRBV4-3, the J gene TRBJ2-1, with a tentative D call TRBD2 (7 bases). V was clipped by 3 bases and J by 8 bases, with 14 bases between them. Germline loops: CDR1 LGHNA, CDR2 YSLEER. There are 14 residues in the CDR3. CDR3 nucleotide sequence: TGCGCCAGCAGCCATTTCTGGGGGGGCGATGAGCAGTTCTTC. It yields the protein CASSHFWGGDEQFF.

This clone was seen only a few times. The V call is TRBV29-1, the J call TRBJ2-1, with 7 nucleotides matching TRBD2. The CDR3 has 13 residues. V lost 1 base, J lost 14 bases, and 11 bases stayed unmatched. Per germline, CDR1 SQVTM and CDR2 ANQGSEA. This CDR3 reads CSVEGGTSENEFF. The CDR3 DNA sequence: TGCAGCGTTGAAGGCGGAACTAGCGAGAACGAGTTCTTC.